Below, one T cell receptor (beta chain) is given with its context. Its specificity is not known. With 0 bases removed from V and 5 bases from J, the gap between germline ends came to 11 bases. The CDR3 loop spans 14 amino acids. In germline, CDR1 is SGHRS, CDR2 YFSETQ. This entry is derived from a study of a mutant IDH1 vaccine in newly diagnosed glioma. About the research overall: In some groups vaccination began 4-6 weeks post-radiotherapy; others received it with temozolomide. Patients had received radiotherapy, temozolomide, or both previously, most receiving both.

Generated by immunoSEQ multiplex PCR, the TCRdb table keeps only in-frame clones and is missing some. Of about 64,000 clones listed, about four fifths were seen once; the top ten hold more than 7.5%. Described time point: week 11, during vaccination. What each vaccine dose contained was 300 ug of mutant IDH1 20-mer peptide, accompanied by topical imiquimod. New astrocytomas of WHO grade 3 or 4 that were IDH1-mutant and ATRX-lost were found in the donors. The starting material was PBMCs, obtained from a glioma patient whose treatment included an IDH1 peptide vaccine. This chain connects TRBV5-1 to TRBJ1-2; no firm D call. The receptor's source is a woman aged 45-59 years with glioma. The CDR3 nucleotides are TGCGCCAGCAGCTTGGGGGAGTTAGCATATGGCTACACCTTC. This gives the protein CASSLGELAYGYTF.